This T cell receptor beta chain was profiled in a study of regulatory T cells in long-lasting Graves disease. The time point is: newly diagnosed GD, antithyroid drugs for less than 3 months. PBMCs provided the RNA from which the TCR library was made. Construction of the TCR beta libraries employed iRepertoire HTBI primers in conjunction with Arm-PCR of CDR3 regions. TCRdb re-called the multiplex PCR reads with MiXCR, one entry per CDR3 protein. The sample consists of 200,000 to 250,000 distinct CDR3 sequences, approximately 19% of them appearing once. This clonotype was seen at least ten times. These data also formed part of another study, on T cells in Graves' hyperthyroidism and ophthalmopathy.

Sequencing was performed on peripheral blood mononuclear cells (PBMCs), taken at new diagnosis, from a patient treated with antithyroid drugs. The TCR sequence derives from a woman aged 25 to 45 with Graves disease.

The CDR3 loop reads CASSVWGWEITDTQYF. The CDR3 DNA is TGTGCCAGCAGCGTTTGGGGTTGGGAGATCACAGATACGCAGTATTTT. The chain is built from TRBV11-2 and TRBJ2-3; D perhaps matches TRBD2 (5 bases). This CDR3 comprises 16 residues. CDR1 is SGHAT, CDR2 FQNNGV, per germline. V was cut by 5 bases and J by 2 bases, with 17 bases left in between.